This TCR beta chain was sequenced for a study of chronic HIV infection and antiretroviral therapy. Deletions cut 5 bases from V and 0 bases from J, with 14 bases between. This CDR3 is built from 16 residues. Germline values: CDR1 SQVTM, CDR2 ANQGSEA. TCRdb independently ran MiXCR on the 5' RACE reads; one entry per CDR3 protein. The sample has 30,000 to 45,000 distinct CDR3 sequences; 8.2% are singletons. This clonotype occurred a few times. The sequence came from an adult who had HIV and had not received antiretroviral therapy, or was an uninfected healthy control (not recorded which). V is TRBV29-1 and J is TRBJ2-6; D may correspond to TRBD1 or TRBD2 (5 bases each). The sequencing sample was made of peripheral blood. CDR3 loop: CSVKRDGSSGANVLTF. CDR3 nucleotides: TGCAGCGTTAAACGGGACGGAAGCTCTGGGGCCAACGTCCTGACTTTC.